This T cell receptor beta chain was sequenced for a study of blood T cell repertoires in COVID-19. Donors were grouped by their self-reported clinical history. Per the authors' pipeline: Reference gene primers were amplified, and this amplification served to estimate nucleated cell counts. Measured with immunoSEQ multiplex PCR; TCRdb has only the in-frame clones, and not every one. Clone size and the V and J calls come from that table; the DNA yielded D and trimming. The data hold under 300,000 clones, with 88% observed a single time. This CDR3 has 15 amino acids. Germline trimming cut 6 bases from V and 3 bases from J; bases unmatched to any gene: 11. Per germline, CDR1 MDHEN and CDR2 SYDVKM.

This chain connects TRBV28 to TRBJ2-7, with 7 positions matching TRBD1. The sequencing input was PBMCs or T cells enriched from blood (not recorded which). The receptor comes from a woman aged 30 to 39 who had recovered from COVID-19. The CDR3 reads CASRTTGTAYYEQYF. CDR3 coding DNA: TGTGCCAGCAGAACTACCGGGACAGCCTACTACGAGCAGTACTTC.